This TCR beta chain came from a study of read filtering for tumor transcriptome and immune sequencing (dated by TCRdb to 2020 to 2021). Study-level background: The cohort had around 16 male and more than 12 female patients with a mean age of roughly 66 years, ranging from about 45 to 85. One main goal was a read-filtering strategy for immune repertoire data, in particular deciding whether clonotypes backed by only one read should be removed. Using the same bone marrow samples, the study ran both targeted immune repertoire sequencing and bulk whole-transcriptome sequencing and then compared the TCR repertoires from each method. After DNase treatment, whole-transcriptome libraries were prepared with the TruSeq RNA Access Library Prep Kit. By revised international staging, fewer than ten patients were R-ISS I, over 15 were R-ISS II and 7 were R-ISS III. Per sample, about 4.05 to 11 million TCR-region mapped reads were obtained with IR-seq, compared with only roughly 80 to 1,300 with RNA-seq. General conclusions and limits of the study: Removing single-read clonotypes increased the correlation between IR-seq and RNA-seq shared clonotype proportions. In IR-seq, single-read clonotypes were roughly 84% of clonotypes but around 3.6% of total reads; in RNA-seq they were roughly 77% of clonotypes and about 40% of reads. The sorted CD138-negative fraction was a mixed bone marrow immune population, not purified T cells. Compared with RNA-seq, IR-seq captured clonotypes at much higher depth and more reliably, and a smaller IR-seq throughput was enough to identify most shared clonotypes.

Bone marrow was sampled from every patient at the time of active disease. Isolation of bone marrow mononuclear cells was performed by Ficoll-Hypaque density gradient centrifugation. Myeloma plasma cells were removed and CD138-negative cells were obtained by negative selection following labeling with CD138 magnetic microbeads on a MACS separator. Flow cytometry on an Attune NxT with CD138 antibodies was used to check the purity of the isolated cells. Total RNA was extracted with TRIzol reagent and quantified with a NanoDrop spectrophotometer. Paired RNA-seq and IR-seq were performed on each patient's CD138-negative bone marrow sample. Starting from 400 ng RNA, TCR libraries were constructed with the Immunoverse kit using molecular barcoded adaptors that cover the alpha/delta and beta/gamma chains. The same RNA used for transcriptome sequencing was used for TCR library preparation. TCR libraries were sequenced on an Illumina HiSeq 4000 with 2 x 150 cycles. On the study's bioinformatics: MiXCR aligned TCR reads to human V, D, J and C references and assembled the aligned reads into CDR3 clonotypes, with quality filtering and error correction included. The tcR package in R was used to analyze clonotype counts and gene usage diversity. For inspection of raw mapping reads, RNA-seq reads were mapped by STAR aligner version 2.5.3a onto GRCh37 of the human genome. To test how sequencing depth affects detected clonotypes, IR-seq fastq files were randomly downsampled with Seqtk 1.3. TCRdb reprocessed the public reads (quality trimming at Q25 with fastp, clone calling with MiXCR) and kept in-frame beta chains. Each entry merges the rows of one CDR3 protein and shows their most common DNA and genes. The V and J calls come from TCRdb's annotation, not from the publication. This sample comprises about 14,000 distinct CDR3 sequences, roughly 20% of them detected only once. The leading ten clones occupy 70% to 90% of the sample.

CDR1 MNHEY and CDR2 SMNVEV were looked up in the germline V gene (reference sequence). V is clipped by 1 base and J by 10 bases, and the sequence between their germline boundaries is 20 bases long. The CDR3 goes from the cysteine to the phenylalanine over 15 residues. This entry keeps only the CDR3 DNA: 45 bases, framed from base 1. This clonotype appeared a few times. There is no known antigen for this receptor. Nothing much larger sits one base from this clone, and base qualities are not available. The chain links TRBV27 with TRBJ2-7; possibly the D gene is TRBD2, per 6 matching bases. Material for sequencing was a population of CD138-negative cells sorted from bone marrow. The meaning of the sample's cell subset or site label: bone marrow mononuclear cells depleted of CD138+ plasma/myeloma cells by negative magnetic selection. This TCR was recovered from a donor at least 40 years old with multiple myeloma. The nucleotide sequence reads TGTGCCAGCAGTTTATATCCTAGCGATCCCCTTGGCCAGTACTTC. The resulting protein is CASSLYPSDPLGQYF.